This T cell receptor (beta chain) was recorded in a study of type 1 and type 2 diabetes patients. Concerning this clonotype itself: No antigen is known for it.

General study results and limits: Unmatched age and gender across groups might bias interpretation.

Genomic DNA was the PCR template. The TCR beta CDR3 region was amplified using 30 forward and 13 reverse primers. TCRdb passed the multiplex PCR reads through MiXCR, listing each CDR3 protein once. Of a few hundred thousand distinct CDR3 sequences in the sample, roughly 44% were seen once. Germline V gene sequence: CDR1 DFQATT, CDR2 SNEGSKA (reference sequence). The CDR3 length is 15 residues. J lost 9 bases, V lost 1 base, and 12 bases had no gene match. Sample: peripheral blood mononuclear cells (PBMCs). This sequence joins TRBV20-1 and TRBJ2-1; 7 nucleotides match TRBD1. This sequence originates from a man aged 18 to 30 with type 2 diabetes. CDR3 coding DNA: TGCAGTGCTAGAGCCCTCGACAGGGATGACGGTGAGCAGTTCTTC. Translated: CSARALDRDDGEQFF.